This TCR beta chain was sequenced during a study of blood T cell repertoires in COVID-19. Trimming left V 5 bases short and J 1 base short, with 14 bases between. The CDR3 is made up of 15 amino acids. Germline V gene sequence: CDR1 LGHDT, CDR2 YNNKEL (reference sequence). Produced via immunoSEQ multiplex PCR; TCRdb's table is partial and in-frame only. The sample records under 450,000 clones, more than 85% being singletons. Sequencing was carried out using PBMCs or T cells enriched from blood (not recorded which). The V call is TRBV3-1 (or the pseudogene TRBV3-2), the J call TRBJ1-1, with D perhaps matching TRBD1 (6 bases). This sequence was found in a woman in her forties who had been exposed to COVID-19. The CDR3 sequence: CASSGTGTRNTEAFF. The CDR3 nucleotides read TGTGCCAGCAGCGGGACCGGGACAAGGAACACTGAAGCTTTCTTT.